Listed below are T cell receptor beta chains from one sample, sequenced in a study of CD8+ T cells in alopecia areata. Sequencing used immunoSEQ multiplex PCR; TCRdb keeps in-frame clones, though not all of them. The table includes over 95,000 clones, 50% to 65% detected once. Material: CD4+ T cells sorted from blood, obtained at week 24, from a patient treated with tofacitinib. These receptors were obtained from a human donor with alopecia areata. The conserved cysteine and the conserved F or W are not part of the CDR3 here. Fields, in order: CDR3 protein, V gene, J gene.

ASSSVGGDTQC,TRBV5-1,TRBJ2-3
ASSHSQGFDQPQH,TRBV5-6,TRBJ1-5
ATRLNTEAF,TRBV6-6,TRBJ1-1
AWRGLAGVKETQY,TRBV30,TRBJ2-5
ASRTQTGDGEQF,TRBV11-3,TRBJ2-1
SVVIANTGELF,TRBV29-1,TRBJ2-2
ASSLELFNSPLH,TRBV5-8,TRBJ1-6
SVVPGVNYGYT,TRBV29-1,TRBJ1-2
ASSLGAVRHRAEQY,TRBV7-2,TRBJ2-7
ASSVGAGNSPLH,TRBV9,TRBJ1-6
SVSRDREVYGYT,TRBV29-1,TRBJ1-2
ASSQDSAGLSGELF,TRBV4-1,TRBJ2-2
ASSVGWSGGSVKTQY,TRBV9,TRBJ2-5
ASSELAGAGTQY,TRBV2,TRBJ2-5
ASSPRLTGVGYT,TRBV2,TRBJ1-2
AWRASGNTIY,TRBV30,TRBJ1-3
ASSFIGGGAAEQY,TRBV7-9,TRBJ2-7
ASSPPGTGGNEQF,TRBV5-1,TRBJ2-1
AWSLGLGQPQH,TRBV30,TRBJ1-5
ASSDQGANTEAF,TRBV4-3,TRBJ1-1
ASSLDRNQETQY,TRBV7-2,TRBJ2-5
SVDIGESGYT,TRBV29-1,TRBJ1-2
ASSLVGPNQPQH,TRBV27,TRBJ1-5
SATLGTDTEAF,TRBV29-1,TRBJ1-1
SVSARNEKLF,TRBV29-1,TRBJ1-4
ASSDGTGTYEQY,TRBV25-1,TRBJ2-7
SVAASGGTDTQY,TRBV29-1,TRBJ2-3
ASSLQQGSYEQY,TRBV7-9,TRBJ2-7
SVPGQGAPGGGYT,TRBV29-1,TRBJ1-2
ASSYSMRGNTEAF,TRBV6-5,TRBJ1-1
AWSTGGSETQY,TRBV30,TRBJ2-5
ANSRTGAEAF,TRBV2,TRBJ1-1
ASSRQGTYSYNEQF,TRBV7-2,TRBJ2-1
ASSSQGLGAQPQH,TRBV7-9,TRBJ1-5
ASRTRTGYRPNEKLF,TRBV23-1,TRBJ1-4
ASSQVGTGPYEQY,TRBV4-1,TRBJ2-7
ASSPHGQGLYGYT,TRBV18,TRBJ1-2
AWRRGFGEQY,TRBV30,TRBJ2-7
ASSLGANYGYT,TRBV11-2,TRBJ1-2
ASSVGGYQETQY,TRBV9,TRBJ2-5
SERDLGAETQY,TRBV29-1,TRBJ2-5
ASSSGRDEQF,TRBV7-9,TRBJ2-1
ASSPLGGAQETQY,TRBV18,TRBJ2-5
AKPTNEQF,TRBV4-3,TRBJ2-1